A selection of T cell receptor beta chains follows, all from one sample in a study of control samples from healthy donors and cancer patients. Clones were sequenced by immunoSEQ multiplex PCR, and TCRdb holds only the in-frame ones, with some missing. The sample lists 150,000 to 200,000 clones, 85% to 90% occurring once. The sample taken for sequencing was blood. These receptors all come from a woman aged 25 to 45 in good health. The CDR3 runs from the conserved cysteine through the conserved F or W. Fields, in order: D gene, clone size, V gene, J gene, CDR3 DNA, CDR3 protein. A D gene is named only where the DNA matches it firmly. Clone sizes are given selectively: once, few, many, or a class where the clone is expanded.

D gene: NA; clone size: NA; V gene: TRBV5-6; J gene: TRBJ1-5; CDR3 DNA: TGTGCCAGCAGCTTGGGAGGGAGCAGCAATCAGCCCCAGCATTTT; CDR3 protein: CASSLGGSSNQPQHF
D gene: TRBD2; clone size: NA; V gene: TRBV28; J gene: TRBJ2-3; CDR3 DNA: TGTGCCAGCAGTCCGCCCGGGACTAGCGGGTCCCGTTCAGATACGCAGTATTTT; CDR3 protein: CASSPPGTSGSRSDTQYF
D gene: NA; clone size: NA; V gene: TRBV27; J gene: TRBJ1-2; CDR3 DNA: TGTGCCAGCAGTCCGAGGAATGGGGCCGGGAGTGGCTACACCTTC; CDR3 protein: CASSPRNGAGSGYTF
D gene: TRBD2; clone size: NA; V gene: TRBV4-1; J gene: TRBJ2-2; CDR3 DNA: TGCGCCAGCAGCCAAGATAGCTTAGCGGGTACCGGGGAGCTGTTTTTT; CDR3 protein: CASSQDSLAGTGELFF
D gene: NA; clone size: NA; V gene: TRBV28; J gene: TRBJ1-6; CDR3 DNA: TGTGCCAGCAGTTTAGTTGGACAGTCCAACTCACCCCTCCACTTT; CDR3 protein: CASSLVGQSNSPLHF
D gene: NA; clone size: NA; V gene: TRBV6-2/TRBV6-3; J gene: TRBJ2-3; CDR3 DNA: TGTGCCAGCAGTTACTCCCTCGGCGAGGGGGAGGGGCCGAGCACAGATACGCAGTATTTT; CDR3 protein: CASSYSLGEGEGPSTDTQYF
D gene: NA; clone size: NA; V gene: TRBV24-1; J gene: TRBJ1-1; CDR3 DNA: TGTGCCACCAGTTTAGGGGGAGGAAACACTGAAGCTTTCTTT; CDR3 protein: CATSLGGGNTEAFF
D gene: NA; clone size: NA; V gene: TRBV4-1; J gene: TRBJ1-3; CDR3 DNA: TGCGCCAGCAGCCAAGACTCTAGCTCTGGAAACACCATATATTTT; CDR3 protein: CASSQDSSSGNTIYF
D gene: NA; clone size: once; V gene: TRBV9; J gene: TRBJ2-7; CDR3 DNA: TGTGCCAGCAGCGTAGGGGCTAGCGTATCCTACGAGCAGTACTTC; CDR3 protein: CASSVGASVSYEQYF
D gene: TRBD2; clone size: NA; V gene: TRBV27; J gene: TRBJ2-5; CDR3 DNA: TGTGCCAGCAGTTCCCCTAGGGCGGGGGAAGAGACCCAGTACTTC; CDR3 protein: CASSSPRAGEETQYF
D gene: NA; clone size: NA; V gene: TRBV3-1/TRBV3-2; J gene: TRBJ2-3; CDR3 DNA: TGTGCCAGCAGCCACGACGCAGGGGCAGATACGCAGTATTTT; CDR3 protein: CASSHDAGADTQYF
D gene: NA; clone size: NA; V gene: TRBV2; J gene: TRBJ2-3; CDR3 DNA: TGTGCCAGCAGTACGTACCAAATTACGCAGTATTTT; CDR3 protein: CASSTYQITQYF
D gene: TRBD2; clone size: NA; V gene: TRBV5-1; J gene: TRBJ2-1; CDR3 DNA: TGCGCCAGCAGCCCCCAGACTAGCGGGACTAACAATGAGCAGTTCTTC; CDR3 protein: CASSPQTSGTNNEQFF
D gene: NA; clone size: NA; V gene: TRBV18; J gene: TRBJ2-1; CDR3 DNA: TGTGCCAGCTCACCACTTAGTGAGCAGTTCTTC; CDR3 protein: CASSPLSEQFF
D gene: NA; clone size: NA; V gene: TRBV6-5; J gene: TRBJ2-7; CDR3 DNA: TGTGCCAGCACCGACCGCGTGGACTACGAGCAGTACTTC; CDR3 protein: CASTDRVDYEQYF
D gene: TRBD1; clone size: NA; V gene: TRBV15; J gene: TRBJ1-1; CDR3 DNA: TGTGCCACCAGCAGGTCCAGGGGGACTGAAGCTTTCTTT; CDR3 protein: CATSRSRGTEAFF
D gene: NA; clone size: NA; V gene: TRBV2; J gene: TRBJ1-2; CDR3 DNA: TGTGCCAGCATCGGGGACCAAGTAGGCTATGGCTACACCTTC; CDR3 protein: CASIGDQVGYGYTF
D gene: NA; clone size: NA; V gene: TRBV6-1; J gene: TRBJ1-3; CDR3 DNA: TGTGCCAGCAGTGAACCACCGGGGTGGGGGGGCCGCTCTGGAAACACCATATATTTT; CDR3 protein: CASSEPPGWGGRSGNTIYF